The entry that follows covers one T cell receptor beta chain sequence. The target of this receptor is not known. Per-base quality was not reported, and no clone a single base away is much larger than it. V has 3 bases trimmed and J has 2 bases trimmed; junction bases matching no gene number 4. Based on the germline V gene, the CDR1 and CDR2 sequences are SGHRS and YFSETQ. The CDR3 sequence holds 14 residues, the cysteine and phenylalanine included. The DNA shown is the 42-base CDR3, in frame from base 1. This entry is derived from a study of blood T cell repertoires in COVID-19 (TCRdb year 2020). Context from the whole study: Samples covering the acute and convalescent phases of COVID-19 were provided by collaborators in the United States, Italy and Spain. The material from the prospective study consisted of cDNA or gDNA derived from T cells, B-cell-depleted T cells, or PBMCs. Deeply sampled blood TCRbeta repertoires from subjects exposed to, actively infected with, or recovered from COVID-19 were included in the dataset. The repertoires were released in a freely available public database intended as a resource for research on the immune response to SARS-CoV-2. The samples were drawn from two sources: the first 160 participants of the ongoing ImmuneRACE study, and 1,200 or so subjects contributed by 6 global collaborators. A de-identified subject ID, COVID-19 status, age in years and sex were almost always included in the sample metadata. Where HLA class I and class II types were available, the types were taken from metadata supplied by the sample provider, not from assay-based typing. The full study reports these points: The amount of clinical and demographic metadata varied by source and participant and was provided uncurated.

TCRbeta CDR3 regions were amplified from genomic DNA by means of the immunoSEQ Assay, a bias-controlled multiplex PCR. As for the authors' bioinformatics: The number of nucleated cells in each sample was estimated from the amplification of reference gene primers within the assay. To quantify the absolute abundance of each unique TCRbeta CDR3 rearrangement, sequence reads were collapsed and filtered. For each sample, productive Simpson clonality was calculated by taking the square root of Simpson's diversity index across productive rearrangements. TCRdb re-hosts the immuneACCESS table, in-frame sequences only. Its copies lack some clones; in the studies checked, an unresolved V gene accounts for under half of them, and the cause for the rest is not known. That table gives V, J and clone size, and the DNA gave D and trimming. The sample table holds just over 650,000 clones, of which about 90% were seen once. Around 0.3% of the sample rests with the top ten.

Whole blood was collected in K2EDTA tubes by collaborating institutions according to the institutions' own protocols. Collaborator samples were shipped for TCRbeta analysis as frozen whole blood, isolated PBMCs, or DNA extracted from either sample type. The sequence was obtained from a woman under 30 with acute or convalescent COVID-19. The source material was peripheral blood. The chain uses TRBV5-1 and TRBJ2-7, with 8 bases aligning to TRBD1. The CDR3 protein is CASSSDRGAYEQYF. The bases read TGCGCCAGCAGCTCAGACAGGGGAGCCTACGAGCAGTACTTC.